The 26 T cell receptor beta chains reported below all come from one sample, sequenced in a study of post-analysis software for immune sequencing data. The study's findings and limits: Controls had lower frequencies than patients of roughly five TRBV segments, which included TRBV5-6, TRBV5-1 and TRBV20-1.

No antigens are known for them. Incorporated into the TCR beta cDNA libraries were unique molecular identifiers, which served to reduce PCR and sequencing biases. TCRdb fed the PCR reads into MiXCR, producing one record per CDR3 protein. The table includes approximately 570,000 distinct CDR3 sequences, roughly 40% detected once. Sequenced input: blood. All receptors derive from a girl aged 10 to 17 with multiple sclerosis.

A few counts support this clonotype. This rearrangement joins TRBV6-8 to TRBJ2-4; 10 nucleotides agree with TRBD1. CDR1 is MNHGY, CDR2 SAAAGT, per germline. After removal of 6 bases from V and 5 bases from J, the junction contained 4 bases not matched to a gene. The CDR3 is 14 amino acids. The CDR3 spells CASRPTGGENIQYF. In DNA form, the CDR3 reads TGTGCCAGCAGACCGACAGGGGGCGAAAACATTCAGTACTTC.

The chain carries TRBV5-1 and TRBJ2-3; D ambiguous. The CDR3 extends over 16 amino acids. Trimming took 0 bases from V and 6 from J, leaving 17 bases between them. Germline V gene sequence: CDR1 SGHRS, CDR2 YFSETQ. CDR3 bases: TGCGCCAGCAGCTTGGGGGCAACCGCAATTGTGGATACGCAGTATTTT. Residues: CASSLGATAIVDTQYF. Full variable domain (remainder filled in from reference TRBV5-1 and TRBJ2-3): KAGVTQTPRYLIKTRGQQVTLSCSPISGHRSVSWYQQTPGQGLQFLFEYFSETQRNKGNFPGRFSGRQFSNSRSEMNVSTLELGDSALYLCASSLGATAIVDTQYFGPGTRLTVL.

The DNA for the CDR3 is TGTGCCAGCAGCCTTGTGGGAGGTAAGGATACCTCCTACGAGCAGTACTTC. This gives the protein CASSLVGGKDTSYEQYF. V is TRBV7-2 and J is TRBJ2-7; possible D gene TRBD2, 6 bases. The V end lost 5 bases, the J end lost 0 bases, and 20 bases lay between the germline ends. The CDR3 contains 17 residues. Germline V gene data show CDR1 as SGHTA and CDR2 as FQGNSA.

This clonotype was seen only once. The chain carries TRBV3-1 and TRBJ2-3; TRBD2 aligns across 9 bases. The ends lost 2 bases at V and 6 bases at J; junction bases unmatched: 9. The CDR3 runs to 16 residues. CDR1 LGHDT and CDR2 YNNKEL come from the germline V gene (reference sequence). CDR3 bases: TGTGCCAGCAGCCAAATCGCGGGAGGGCCGTCGGATACGCAGTATTTT. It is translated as CASSQIAGGPSDTQYF.

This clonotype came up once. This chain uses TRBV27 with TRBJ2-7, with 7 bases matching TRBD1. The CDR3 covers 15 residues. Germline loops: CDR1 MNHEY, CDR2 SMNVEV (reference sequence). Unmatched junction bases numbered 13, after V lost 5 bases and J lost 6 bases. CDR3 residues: CASSPQPQGNLEQYF. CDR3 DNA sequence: TGTGCCAGCAGTCCCCAGCCACAGGGGAACCTCGAGCAGTACTTC.

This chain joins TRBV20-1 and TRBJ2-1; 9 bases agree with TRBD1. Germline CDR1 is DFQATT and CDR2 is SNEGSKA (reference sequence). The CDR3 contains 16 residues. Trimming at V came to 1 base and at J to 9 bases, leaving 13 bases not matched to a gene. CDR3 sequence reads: CSARGFIRQGESEQFF. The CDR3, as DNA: TGCAGTGCTAGAGGCTTTATTCGACAGGGGGAGAGTGAGCAGTTCTTC.

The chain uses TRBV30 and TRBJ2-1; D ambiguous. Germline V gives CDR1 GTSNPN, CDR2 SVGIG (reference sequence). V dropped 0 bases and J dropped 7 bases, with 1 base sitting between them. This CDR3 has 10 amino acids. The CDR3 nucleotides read TGTGCCTGGAGTGTAAATGAGCAGTTCTTC. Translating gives CAWSVNEQFF. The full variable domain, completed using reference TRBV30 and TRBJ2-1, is SQTIHQWPATLVQPVGSPLSLECTVEGTSNPNLYWYRQAAGRGLQLLFYSVGIGQISSEVPQNLSASRPQDRQFILSSKKLLLSDSGFYLCAWSVNEQFFGPGTRLTVL.

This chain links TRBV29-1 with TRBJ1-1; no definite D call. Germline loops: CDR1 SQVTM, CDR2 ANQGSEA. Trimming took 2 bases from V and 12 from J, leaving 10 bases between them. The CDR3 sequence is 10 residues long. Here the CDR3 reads CSVEIWWTFF. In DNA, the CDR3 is TGCAGCGTTGAAATTTGGTGGACTTTCTTT.

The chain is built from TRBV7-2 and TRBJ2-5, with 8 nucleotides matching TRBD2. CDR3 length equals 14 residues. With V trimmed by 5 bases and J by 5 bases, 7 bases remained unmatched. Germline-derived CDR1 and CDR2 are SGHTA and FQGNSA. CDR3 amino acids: CASSPGGARETQYF. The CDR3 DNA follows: TGTGCCAGCAGCCCCGGGGGGGCCCGGGAGACCCAGTACTTC.

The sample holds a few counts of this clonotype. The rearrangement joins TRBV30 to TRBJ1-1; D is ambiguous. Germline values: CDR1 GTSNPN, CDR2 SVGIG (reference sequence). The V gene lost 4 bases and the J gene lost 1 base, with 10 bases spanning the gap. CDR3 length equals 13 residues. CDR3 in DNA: TGTGCCTGGACGGGCAGAAAGAACACTGAAGCTTTCTTT. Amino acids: CAWTGRKNTEAFF. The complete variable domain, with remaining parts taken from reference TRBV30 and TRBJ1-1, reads SQTIHQWPATLVQPVGSPLSLECTVEGTSNPNLYWYRQAAGRGLQLLFYSVGIGQISSEVPQNLSASRPQDRQFILSSKKLLLSDSGFYLCAWTGRKNTEAFFGQGTRLTVV.

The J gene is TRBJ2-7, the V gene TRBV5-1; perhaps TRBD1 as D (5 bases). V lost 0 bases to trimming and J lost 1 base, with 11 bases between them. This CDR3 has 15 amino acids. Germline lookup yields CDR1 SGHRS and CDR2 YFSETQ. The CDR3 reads CASSLDWGPSYEQYF. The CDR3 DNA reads TGCGCCAGCAGCTTGGACTGGGGCCCGTCCTACGAGCAGTACTTC.

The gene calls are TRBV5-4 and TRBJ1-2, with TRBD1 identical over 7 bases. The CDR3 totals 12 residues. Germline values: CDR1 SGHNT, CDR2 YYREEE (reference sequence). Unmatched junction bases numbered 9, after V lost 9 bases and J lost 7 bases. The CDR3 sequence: CATLRGGSGYTF. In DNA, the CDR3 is TGTGCCACCCTAAGAGGGGGCAGTGGCTACACCTTC.

Here the CDR3 reads CASLGPSYEQYF. In nucleotides, the CDR3 is TGCGCCAGCTTAGGACCCTCCTACGAGCAGTACTTC. The genes are TRBV5-1 and TRBJ2-7; no clear D gene. The CDR3 extends over 12 amino acids. The germline V and J ends were trimmed by 7 bases and 0 bases, with 8 bases remaining between them. The germline CDR1 and CDR2 sequences are SGHRS and YFSETQ. Together with reference TRBV5-1 and TRBJ2-7, the CDR3 gives the full variable domain: KAGVTQTPRYLIKTRGQQVTLSCSPISGHRSVSWYQQTPGQGLQFLFEYFSETQRNKGNFPGRFSGRQFSNSRSEMNVSTLELGDSALYLCASLGPSYEQYFGPGTRLTVT.

The CDR3 sequence is CASSSPPRGDEQFF. CDR3 sequence (DNA): TGTGCCAGCAGCTCCCCTCCCAGGGGGGATGAGCAGTTCTTC. The chain is built from TRBV12-3 or TRBV12-4 and TRBJ2-1, with a possible D match to TRBD1 (7 bases). Trimming stripped 6 bases from V and 8 bases from J, with 17 bases between. The CDR3 loop spans 14 amino acids.

The CDR3 DNA reads TGTGCCAGCAGTTACTCGACCGGGACTCCTCAGTATTTT. Residues: CASSYSTGTPQYF. This sequence joins TRBV6-5 and TRBJ2-3; tentative D call: TRBD2 (6 bases). In germline, CDR1 is MNHEY, CDR2 SVGAGI. The CDR3 length is 13 residues. V dropped 0 bases and J dropped 12 bases, with 13 bases sitting between them.

CDR3 loop: CSARVPSLYEQYF. The CDR3 coding sequence is TGCAGTGCTAGAGTCCCTTCACTTTACGAGCAGTACTTC. The chain links TRBV20-1 to TRBJ2-5; no firm D call. The J call may not be correct, given that the DNA end is closer to TRBJ2-7. Germline CDR1 DFQATT, CDR2 SNEGSKA (reference sequence). This CDR3 is built from 13 residues.

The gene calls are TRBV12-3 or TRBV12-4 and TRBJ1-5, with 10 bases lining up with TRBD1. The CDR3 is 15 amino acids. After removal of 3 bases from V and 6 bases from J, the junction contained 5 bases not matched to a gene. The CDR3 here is CASSFAGQGTQPQHF. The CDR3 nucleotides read TGTGCCAGCAGTTTCGCGGGACAGGGGACTCAGCCCCAGCATTTT.

DNA for the CDR3: TGTGCCAGCAGCGTAGAAAACTATGGCTACACCTTC. Amino acid sequence: CASSVENYGYTF. This chain joins TRBV9 and TRBJ1-2, with unresolved D. The V end was cut by 0 bases, the J end by 2 bases, with 2 bases between. The germline V gene has CDR1 SGDLS and CDR2 YYNGEE. This CDR3 is 12 amino acids long.

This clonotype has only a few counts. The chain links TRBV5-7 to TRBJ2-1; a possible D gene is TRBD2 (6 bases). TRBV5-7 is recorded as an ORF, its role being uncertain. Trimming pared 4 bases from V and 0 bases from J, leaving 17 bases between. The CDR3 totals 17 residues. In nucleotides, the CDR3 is TGTGCCAGCAGCCTAACGGAGGGACGCAGCTCCTACAATGAGCAGTTCTTC. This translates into CASSLTEGRSSYNEQFF.

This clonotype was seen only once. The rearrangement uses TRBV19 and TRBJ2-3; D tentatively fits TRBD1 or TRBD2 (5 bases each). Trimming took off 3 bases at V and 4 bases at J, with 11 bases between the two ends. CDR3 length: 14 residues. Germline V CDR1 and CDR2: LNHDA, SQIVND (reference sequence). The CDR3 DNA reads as TGTGCCAGTAGTATGACCGGGGCGGCAGATACGCAGTATTTT. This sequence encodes CASSMTGAADTQYF.

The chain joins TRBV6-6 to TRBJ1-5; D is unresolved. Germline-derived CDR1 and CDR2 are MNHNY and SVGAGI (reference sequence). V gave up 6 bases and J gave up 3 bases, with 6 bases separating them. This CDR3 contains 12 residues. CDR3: CASRQTNQPQHF. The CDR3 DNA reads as TGTGCCAGCAGACAGACCAATCAGCCCCAGCATTTT.

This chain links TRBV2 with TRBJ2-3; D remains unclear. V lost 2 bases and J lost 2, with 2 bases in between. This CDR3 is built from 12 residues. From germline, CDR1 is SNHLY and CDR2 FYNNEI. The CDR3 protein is CASSEPTDTQYF. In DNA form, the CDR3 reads TGTGCCAGCAGTGAACCCACAGATACGCAGTATTTT.

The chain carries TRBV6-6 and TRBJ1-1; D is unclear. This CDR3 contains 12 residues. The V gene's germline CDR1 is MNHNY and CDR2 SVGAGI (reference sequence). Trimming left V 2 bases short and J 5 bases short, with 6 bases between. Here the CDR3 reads CASSYGVTEAFF. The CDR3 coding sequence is TGTGCCAGCAGTTACGGAGTAACTGAAGCTTTCTTT.

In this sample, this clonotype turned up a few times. CDR3 residues: CSYGTHTDTQYF. CDR3 in DNA: TGCAGTTATGGGACCCACACGGATACGCAGTATTTT. The chain is built from TRBV20-1 and TRBJ2-3; D assignment may be TRBD1 or TRBD2 (5 bases each). The CDR3 has 12 residues. Germline V lookup: CDR1 DFQATT, CDR2 SNEGSKA (reference sequence). The ends were cut back, 8 bases at V and 6 bases at J, with 15 bases in the middle.

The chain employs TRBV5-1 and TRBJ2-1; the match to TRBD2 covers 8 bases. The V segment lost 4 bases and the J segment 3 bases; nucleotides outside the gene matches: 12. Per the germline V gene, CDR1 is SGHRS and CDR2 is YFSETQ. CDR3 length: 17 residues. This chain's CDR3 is CASSPGLREDLYNEQFF. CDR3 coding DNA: TGCGCCAGCAGCCCTGGTTTGCGGGAGGATCTCTACAATGAGCAGTTCTTC. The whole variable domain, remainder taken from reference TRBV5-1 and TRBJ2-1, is KAGVTQTPRYLIKTRGQQVTLSCSPISGHRSVSWYQQTPGQGLQFLFEYFSETQRNKGNFPGRFSGRQFSNSRSEMNVSTLELGDSALYLCASSPGLREDLYNEQFFGPGTRLTVL.

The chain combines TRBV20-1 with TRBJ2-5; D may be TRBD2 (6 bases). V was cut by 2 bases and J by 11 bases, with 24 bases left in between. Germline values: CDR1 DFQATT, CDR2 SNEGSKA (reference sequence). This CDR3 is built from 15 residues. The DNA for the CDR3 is TGCAGTGCTAGATCAACCGGGACTCTCCTCAGGGAGCAGTACTTC. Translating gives CSARSTGTLLREQYF.